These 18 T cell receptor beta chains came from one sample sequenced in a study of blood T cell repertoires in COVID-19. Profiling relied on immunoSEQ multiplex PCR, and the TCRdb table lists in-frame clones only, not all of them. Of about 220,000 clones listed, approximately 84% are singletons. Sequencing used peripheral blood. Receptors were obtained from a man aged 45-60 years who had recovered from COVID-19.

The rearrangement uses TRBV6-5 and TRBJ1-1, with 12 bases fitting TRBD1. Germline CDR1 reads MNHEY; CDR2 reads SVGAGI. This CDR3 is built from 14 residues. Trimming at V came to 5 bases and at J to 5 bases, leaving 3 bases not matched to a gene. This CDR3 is CASSRDRGLTEAFF. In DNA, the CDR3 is TGTGCCAGCAGTAGGGACAGGGGGCTTACTGAAGCTTTCTTT.

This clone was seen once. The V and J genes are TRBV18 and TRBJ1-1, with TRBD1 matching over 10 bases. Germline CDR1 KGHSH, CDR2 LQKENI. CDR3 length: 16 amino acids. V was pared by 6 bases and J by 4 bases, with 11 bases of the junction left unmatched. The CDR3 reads CASSPRGTGAGTEAFF. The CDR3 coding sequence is TGTGCCAGCTCGCCTAGAGGGACAGGGGCAGGCACTGAAGCTTTCTTT.

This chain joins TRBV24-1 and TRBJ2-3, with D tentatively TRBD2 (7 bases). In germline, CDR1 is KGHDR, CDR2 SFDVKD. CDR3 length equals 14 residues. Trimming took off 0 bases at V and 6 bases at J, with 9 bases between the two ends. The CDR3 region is CATSDLRGADTQYF. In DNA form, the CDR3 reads TGTGCCACCAGTGATTTGCGGGGGGCGGATACGCAGTATTTT.

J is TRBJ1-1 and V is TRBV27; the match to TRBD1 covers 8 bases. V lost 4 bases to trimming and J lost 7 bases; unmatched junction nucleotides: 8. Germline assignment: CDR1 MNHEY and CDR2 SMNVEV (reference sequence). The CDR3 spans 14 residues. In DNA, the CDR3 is TGTGCCAGCAGTTGGAACAGGGGGGAGGGTGAAGCTTTCTTT. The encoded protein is CASSWNRGEGEAFF.

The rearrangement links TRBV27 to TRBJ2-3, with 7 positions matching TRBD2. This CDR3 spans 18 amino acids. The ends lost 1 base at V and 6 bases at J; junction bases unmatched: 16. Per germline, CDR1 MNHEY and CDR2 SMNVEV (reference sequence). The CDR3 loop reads CASSLLASGYRMMDTQYF. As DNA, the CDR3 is TGTGCCAGCAGTTTATTGGCTAGCGGTTATCGTATGATGGATACGCAGTATTTT.

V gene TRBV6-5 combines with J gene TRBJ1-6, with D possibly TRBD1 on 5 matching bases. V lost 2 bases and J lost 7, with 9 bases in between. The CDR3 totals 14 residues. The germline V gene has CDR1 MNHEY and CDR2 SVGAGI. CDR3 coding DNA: TGTGCCAGCAGTTACGCTCAGGGCAATTCACCCCTCCACTTT. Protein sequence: CASSYAQGNSPLHF.

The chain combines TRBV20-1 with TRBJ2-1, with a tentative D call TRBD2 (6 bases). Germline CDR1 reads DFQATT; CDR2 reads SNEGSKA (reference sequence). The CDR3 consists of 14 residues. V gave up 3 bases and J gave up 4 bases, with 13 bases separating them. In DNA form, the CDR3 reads TGCAGTGCTAGTCCGCTAGCGACATACAATGAGCAGTTCTTC. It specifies CSASPLATYNEQFF.

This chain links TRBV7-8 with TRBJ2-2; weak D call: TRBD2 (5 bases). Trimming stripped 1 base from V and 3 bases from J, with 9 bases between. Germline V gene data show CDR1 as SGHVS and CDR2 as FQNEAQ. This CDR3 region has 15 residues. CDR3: CASSLVPGDTGELFF. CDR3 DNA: TGTGCCAGCAGCTTAGTCCCCGGGGACACCGGGGAGCTGTTTTTT.

CDR3 region: CASSYVQGGPQHF. In DNA, the CDR3 is TGTGCCAGCAGTTACGTCCAGGGGGGGCCCCAGCATTTT. The J gene is TRBJ1-5, the V gene TRBV6-6; 7 bases line up with TRBD1. The ends lost 2 bases at V and 9 bases at J; junction bases unmatched: 4. The CDR3 extends over 13 amino acids. Germline loops: CDR1 MNHNY, CDR2 SVGAGI (reference sequence).

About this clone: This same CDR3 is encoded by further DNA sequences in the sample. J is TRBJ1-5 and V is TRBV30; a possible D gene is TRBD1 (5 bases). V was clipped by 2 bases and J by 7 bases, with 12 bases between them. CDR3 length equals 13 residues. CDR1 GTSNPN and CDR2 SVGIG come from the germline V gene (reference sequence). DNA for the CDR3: TGTGCCTGGAGTCCTGGGGGGAGGCAGCCCCAGCATTTT. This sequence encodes CAWSPGGRQPQHF.

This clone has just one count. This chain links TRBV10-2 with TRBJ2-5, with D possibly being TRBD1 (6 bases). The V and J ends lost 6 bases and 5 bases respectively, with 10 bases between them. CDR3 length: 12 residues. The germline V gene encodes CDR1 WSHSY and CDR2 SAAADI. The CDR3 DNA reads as TGCGCCAGCAGCCCCGGACAGGAGACCCAGTACTTC. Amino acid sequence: CASSPGQETQYF.

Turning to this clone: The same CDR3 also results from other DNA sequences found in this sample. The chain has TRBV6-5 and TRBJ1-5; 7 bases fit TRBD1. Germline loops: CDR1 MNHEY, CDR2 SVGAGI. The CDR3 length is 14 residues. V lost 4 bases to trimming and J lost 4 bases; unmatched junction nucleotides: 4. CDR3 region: CASSLTGLNQPQHF. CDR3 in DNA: TGTGCCAGCAGTTTGACAGGGCTAAATCAGCCCCAGCATTTT.

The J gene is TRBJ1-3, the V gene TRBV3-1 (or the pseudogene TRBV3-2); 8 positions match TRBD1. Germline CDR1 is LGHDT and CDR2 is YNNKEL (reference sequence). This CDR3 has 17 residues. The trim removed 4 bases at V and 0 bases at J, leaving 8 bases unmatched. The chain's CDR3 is CASSLGQGAVSGNTIYF. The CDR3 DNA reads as TGTGCCAGCAGCCTGGGTCAGGGGGCTGTCTCTGGAAACACCATATATTTT.

The CDR3 bases are TGTGCCAGTTCCCTGGCGGGGTGGATCAATGAGCAGTTCTTC. Protein sequence: CASSLAGWINEQFF. V usage is TRBV11-2 and J usage is TRBJ2-1, with a possible D match to TRBD2 (6 bases). Trimming stripped 9 bases from V and 6 bases from J, with 18 bases between. Germline V CDR1 and CDR2: SGHAT, FQNNGV. CDR3 length: 14 residues.

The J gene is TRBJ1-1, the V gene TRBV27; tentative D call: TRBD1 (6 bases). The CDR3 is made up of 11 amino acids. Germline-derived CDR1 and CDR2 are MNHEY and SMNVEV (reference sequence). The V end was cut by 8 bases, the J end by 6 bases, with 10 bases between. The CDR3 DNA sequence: TGTGCCAGCGGCCGGACAGCTGAAGCTTTCTTT. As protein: CASGRTAEAFF.

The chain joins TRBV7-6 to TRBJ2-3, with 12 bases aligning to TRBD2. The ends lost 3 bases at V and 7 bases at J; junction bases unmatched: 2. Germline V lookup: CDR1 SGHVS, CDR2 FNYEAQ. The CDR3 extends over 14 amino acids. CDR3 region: CASSLGLAGYTQYF. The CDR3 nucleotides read TGTGCCAGCAGCTTGGGACTAGCGGGCTATACGCAGTATTTT.

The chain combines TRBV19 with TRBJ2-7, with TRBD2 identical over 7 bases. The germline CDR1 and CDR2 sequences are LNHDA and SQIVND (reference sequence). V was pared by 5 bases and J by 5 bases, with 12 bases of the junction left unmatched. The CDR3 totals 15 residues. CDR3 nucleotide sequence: TGTGCCAGTAGTCTCCAGCCCGGGACTACCAACGAGCAGTACTTC. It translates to CASSLQPGTTNEQYF. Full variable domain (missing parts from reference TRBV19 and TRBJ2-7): DGGITQSPKYLFRKEGQNVTLSCEQNLNHDAMYWYRQDPGQGLRLIYYSQIVNDFQKGDIAEGYSVSREKKESFPLTVTSAQKNPTAFYLCASSLQPGTTNEQYFGPGTRLTVT.

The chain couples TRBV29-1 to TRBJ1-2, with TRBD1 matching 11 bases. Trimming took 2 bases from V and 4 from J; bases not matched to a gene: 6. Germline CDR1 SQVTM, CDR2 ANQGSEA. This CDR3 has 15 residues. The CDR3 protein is CSVEFRGQGGYGYTF. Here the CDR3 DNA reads TGCAGCGTTGAATTCCGGGGACAGGGGGGCTATGGCTACACCTTC.